This TCR beta chain came from a study of CD8+CD57+ T cells in acquired aplastic anemia. Study-level background: Healthy donors averaged about 10 million reads for CD4+ cells. General observations from the study: Patients and controls were found to share more than 25 CD8+ CDR3 sequences. Controls and patients did not differ significantly in CD8+ Simpson's diversity.

V lost 5 bases and J lost 3, with 7 bases in between. CDR1 and CDR2 (germline): SGDLS, YYNGEE. This CDR3 is 12 amino acids long. CDR3 and TCR beta VDJ profiling relied on genomic DNA as the template. TCRdb re-called the reads with MiXCR, one entry per CDR3 protein. The table lists roughly 160,000 distinct CDR3 sequences, 55% to 80% of them singletons. In this sample, this clonotype turned up many times. What it binds is not known. The specimen was sorted CD4+, CD8+, or CD8+CD57+ T cells (not recorded which) from PBMCs. V is TRBV9 and J is TRBJ2-3; D is unresolved. This TCR was sampled from a human donor in good health. The CDR3 sequence: CASSSTTDTQYF. The CDR3 DNA reads as TGTGCCAGCAGTAGTACAACAGATACGCAGTATTTT.